These T cell receptor beta chains were read from a single sample in a study of siplizumab effects on memory and regulatory T cells. Only in-frame clones appear in the TCRdb table, and some are missing; sequencing was by immunoSEQ multiplex PCR. The table lists roughly 62,000 clones, 70% to 80% of them singletons. Sequencing used memory CD4+ T cells sorted from blood. Source of these receptors: a human donor in good health. CDR3s include the opening cysteine and the closing phenylalanine or tryptophan. The D gene is left open where the match is weak. Only part of the rows carry a size: once, few, many, or a class if the clone is expanded.

TRBD1	TRBV2	once	TRBJ2-2	CASSGQGDGELFF	TGTGCCAGCAGCGGACAGGGTGACGGGGAGCTGTTTTTT
TRBD2	TRBV19	NA	TRBJ2-1	CATRRESGGTNEQFF	TGTGCCACCCGGCGTGAGAGCGGGGGAACCAATGAGCAGTTCTTC
TRBD1	TRBV6-6	NA	TRBJ2-6	CASSYSTGTGANVLTF	TGTGCCAGCAGTTACTCGACAGGGACTGGGGCCAACGTCCTGACTTTC
TRBD1	TRBV6-5	NA	TRBJ1-1	CASSSGTGANTEAFF	TGTGCCAGCAGTAGTGGGACAGGGGCGAACACTGAAGCTTTCTTT
NA	TRBV19	NA	TRBJ2-7	CAVQGPYPTYEQYF	TGTGCCGTCCAGGGCCCTTACCCTACCTACGAGCAGTACTTC
TRBD1	TRBV5-4	NA	TRBJ1-6	CASRDGTASSYNSPLHF	TGTGCCAGCAGAGACGGGACAGCGAGCTCCTATAATTCACCCCTCCACTTT
NA	TRBV19	NA	TRBJ1-3	CASSMEVGSGNTIYF	TGTGCCAGTAGTATGGAGGTTGGCTCTGGAAACACCATATATTTT
NA	TRBV9	few	TRBJ2-1	CASSVGGTYNEQFF	TGTGCCAGCAGCGTAGGGGGTACCTACAATGAGCAGTTCTTC
TRBD2	TRBV9	NA	TRBJ2-2	CASSVGVRTSGGQNTGELFF	TGTGCCAGCAGCGTAGGAGTAAGGACTAGCGGGGGGCAGAACACCGGGGAGCTGTTTTTT
TRBD2	TRBV9	NA	TRBJ2-1	CASSRTSGGAYEQFF	TGTGCCAGCAGCAGGACTAGCGGGGGGGCCTATGAGCAGTTCTTC
NA	TRBV20-1	NA	TRBJ2-5	CSASISETQYF	TGCAGTGCTAGTATATCTGAGACCCAGTACTTC
NA	TRBV2	NA	TRBJ2-7	CASKTSSYEQYF	TGTGCCAGCAAGACGAGCTCCTACGAGCAGTACTTC
NA	TRBV29-1	NA	TRBJ2-3	CSVGQLRDTQYF	TGCAGCGTTGGGCAACTTCGAGATACGCAGTATTTT
NA	TRBV9	NA	TRBJ2-6	CASSPPAAGLGANVLTF	TGTGCCAGCAGCCCCCCCGCCGCGGGGCTTGGGGCCAACGTCCTGACTTTC
NA	TRBV12-5	NA	TRBJ2-7	CASGLMGTHEQYF	TGTGCTAGTGGCCTGATGGGGACCCACGAGCAGTACTTC
NA	TRBV19	NA	TRBJ1-2	CASNIYNGYTF	TGTGCCAGTAATATCTACAATGGCTACACCTTC
TRBD2	TRBV4-2	NA	TRBJ2-1	CASSQVAGRDEQFF	TGTGCCAGCAGCCAAGTAGCGGGGCGGGATGAGCAGTTCTTC
NA	TRBV30	few	TRBJ1-5	CAWSGGGQPQHF	TGTGCCTGGTCCGGGGGGGGTCAGCCCCAGCATTTT
TRBD1	TRBV7-9	NA	TRBJ1-6	CASSPGQDYNSPLHF	TGTGCCAGCAGCCCCGGACAGGACTATAATTCACCCCTCCACTTT
TRBD2	TRBV19	NA	TRBJ2-5	CASSITGGQETQYF	TGTGCCAGTAGTATTACGGGGGGGCAAGAGACCCAGTACTTC
TRBD2	TRBV28	NA	TRBJ2-7	CASSSPSSGGAFKYEQYF	TGTGCCAGCAGTTCCCCCTCTAGCGGGGGGGCCTTTAAGTACGAGCAGTACTTC
TRBD1	TRBV7-6	NA	TRBJ2-2	CASSLAATGLTGELFF	TGTGCCAGCAGCTTAGCGGCGACAGGGCTTACCGGGGAGCTGTTTTTT
NA	TRBV10-2	once	TRBJ2-3	CASSESAYSGDTQYF	TGCGCCAGCAGTGAATCAGCGTACAGTGGGGATACGCAGTATTTT
NA	TRBV7-5	NA	TRBJ2-6	CVRSLRRFSGANVLTF	TGTGTCAGAAGCCTCCGACGCTTCTCTGGGGCCAACGTCCTGACTTTC
NA	TRBV18	NA	TRBJ2-7	CASSRGEADYEQYF	TGTGCCAGCTCACGAGGGGAGGCTGACTACGAGCAGTACTTC
NA	TRBV5-6	NA	TRBJ1-3	CASSSSSSGNTIYF	TGTGCCAGCAGCTCCTCCTCCTCTGGAAACACCATATATTTT
TRBD1	TRBV7-2	NA	TRBJ1-2	CASSIMTGDYGYTF	TGTGCCAGCAGCATAATGACAGGGGACTATGGCTACACCTTC
NA	TRBV5-5	NA	TRBJ1-5	CASSPGTVNQPQHF	TGTGCCAGCAGCCCCGGGACGGTAAATCAGCCCCAGCATTTT
NA	TRBV6-1	few	TRBJ1-1	CASGPQPNTEAFF	TGTGCCAGCGGCCCTCAACCGAACACTGAAGCTTTCTTT
NA	TRBV2	NA	TRBJ2-1	CASGWQGNEQFF	TGTGCCAGCGGTTGGCAGGGCAATGAGCAGTTCTTC
TRBD1	TRBV2	NA	TRBJ2-7	CAGNRDRGLYEQYF	TGTGCCGGAAACCGGGACAGGGGATTATACGAGCAGTACTTC
TRBD1	TRBV7-2	NA	TRBJ2-7	CASSFTGGSYEQYF	TGTGCCAGCAGCTTTACAGGGGGCAGCTACGAGCAGTACTTC
TRBD2	TRBV28	NA	TRBJ2-5	CASSFRGGQETQYF	TGTGCCAGCAGTTTCCGGGGGGGGCAAGAGACCCAGTACTTC
NA	TRBV30	NA	TRBJ2-4	CAWRGGGSGIQYF	TGTGCCTGGAGAGGGGGGGGCAGTGGCATTCAGTACTTC
NA	TRBV28	NA	TRBJ2-7	CASSLGRAPYEQYF	TGTGCCAGCAGTTTGGGTAGGGCCCCCTACGAGCAGTACTTC
TRBD2	TRBV5-5	NA	TRBJ2-7	CASSLEVAGGRTYF	TGTGCCAGCAGCTTGGAGGTAGCGGGGGGCCGCACCTACTTC
NA	TRBV29-1	NA	TRBJ2-1	CSVGSRGGTYNEQFF	TGCAGCGTTGGGTCGCGGGGAGGTACCTACAATGAGCAGTTCTTC
NA	TRBV27	NA	TRBJ2-2	CASSPTSTTNTGELFF	TGTGCCAGCAGTCCGACTTCTACCACGAACACCGGGGAGCTGTTTTTT
TRBD1	TRBV6-1	NA	TRBJ1-5	CASSASGQGHNQPQHF	TGTGCCAGCAGTGCTTCGGGACAGGGACACAATCAGCCCCAGCATTTT
TRBD1	TRBV29-1	NA	TRBJ2-7	CSALWGDRGREQYF	TGCAGCGCCCTATGGGGGGACAGGGGGCGGGAGCAGTACTTC
TRBD1	TRBV18	NA	TRBJ2-7	CASSPGGQGVYEQYF	TGTGCCAGCTCACCCGGAGGACAGGGGGTTTACGAGCAGTACTTC
NA	TRBV18	NA	TRBJ2-1	CASSPNQGVNSEQFF	TGTGCCAGCTCACCAAATCAGGGAGTTAACAGTGAGCAGTTCTTC
NA	TRBV12-2	NA	TRBJ1-5	CASRLLRTGGGQPQHF	TGTGCAAGTCGCCTATTAAGGACAGGGGGCGGCCAGCCCCAGCATTTT
NA	TRBV11-2	NA	TRBJ2-7	CASSLGTAYEQYF	TGTGCCAGCAGCTTAGGGACAGCTTACGAGCAGTACTTC
NA	TRBV27	NA	TRBJ1-4	CASSLRFRKETNEKLFF	TGTGCCAGCAGTTTAAGATTCAGGAAAGAAACTAATGAAAAACTGTTTTTT
TRBD1	TRBV5-4	NA	TRBJ2-1	CASSPTRDRLNEQFF	TGTGCCAGCAGCCCCACCCGGGACAGGCTCAATGAGCAGTTCTTC
NA	TRBV9	NA	TRBJ2-3	CASSVVAARLTDTQYF	TGTGCCAGCAGCGTAGTAGCTGCCCGCTTAACAGATACGCAGTATTTT
TRBD2	TRBV6-5	few	TRBJ2-7	CASRPSISGGFEQYF	TGTGCCAGCAGACCTTCGATTAGCGGGGGATTCGAGCAGTACTTC
NA	TRBV18	NA	TRBJ2-1	CASSHSEQFF	TGTGCCAGCTCACACTCAGAGCAGTTCTTC
NA	TRBV7-2	NA	TRBJ2-5	CASSPQGTIQETQYF	TGTGCCAGCAGCCCGCAGGGTACTATCCAAGAGACCCAGTACTTC
NA	TRBV18	few	TRBJ1-1	CASSLKGGQTEAFF	TGTGCCAGCTCACTTAAAGGGGGGCAAACTGAAGCTTTCTTT
TRBD1	TRBV6-5	NA	TRBJ2-7	CASTGTAAYEQYF	TGTGCCAGCACTGGGACAGCTGCCTACGAGCAGTACTTC
TRBD1	TRBV10-3	few	TRBJ1-2	CATGTGGYGYTF	TGTGCCACCGGGACAGGGGGTTATGGCTACACCTTC
NA	TRBV18	few	TRBJ1-6	CASSPLKPTWNSPLHF	TGTGCCAGCTCACCATTGAAACCGACTTGGAATTCACCCCTCCACTTT
TRBD1	TRBV2	once	TRBJ1-2	CARRDRGQNGYTF	TGTGCCAGGAGGGACAGGGGACAAAATGGCTACACCTTC
NA	TRBV18	NA	TRBJ1-1	CASSPARGDTEAFF	TGTGCCAGCTCACCGGCAAGGGGGGACACTGAAGCTTTCTTT
NA	TRBV7-2	NA	TRBJ2-1	CASSRGYNEQFF	TGTGCCAGCAGCCGGGGGTACAATGAGCAGTTCTTC
TRBD1	TRBV2	NA	TRBJ2-1	CASSFLGGQGYNEQFF	TGTGCCAGCAGTTTTTTGGGGGGACAGGGATACAATGAGCAGTTCTTC
NA	TRBV21-1	NA	TRBJ2-5	CASSNSGQSFNQETQYF	TGTGCCAGCAGCAACTCCGGACAGAGTTTTAACCAAGAGACCCAGTACTTC
NA	TRBV20-1	NA	TRBJ1-1	CSAVFGTEAFF	TGCAGTGCGGTTTTCGGCACTGAAGCTTTCTTT